A selection of T cell receptor beta chains follows, all from one sample in a study of early T cells in non-severe SARS-CoV-2 infection. TCRdb used MiXCR to reprocess the 5' RACE reads, holding one entry per CDR3 protein. The sample includes 45,000 to 65,000 distinct CDR3 sequences, about 9.1% seen only once; the top ten take 4% to 4.5%. Sequencing was done on a sample of whole blood. Receptors originate from an adult who was a healthcare worker with PCR-confirmed SARS-CoV-2 infection or an uninfected control (not recorded which). CDR3s include the opening cysteine and the closing phenylalanine or tryptophan. Each record gives: J gene, V gene, CDR3 protein.

TRBJ2-7 TRBV20-1 CSATSGTRSYEQYF
TRBJ2-2 TRBV7-9 CASSQSASGELFF
TRBJ2-2 TRBV6-5 CASSPQNTGELFF
TRBJ2-3 TRBV30 CAWSVMSGDTQYF
TRBJ2-1 TRBV2 CASSAGPTGSREQFF
TRBJ1-6 TRBV20-1 CSARGEPNSPLHF
TRBJ2-1 TRBV3-1 CASSVAGANYNEQFF
TRBJ1-2 TRBV5-8 CASSYYGYTF
TRBJ1-1 TRBV2 CASSGQGGMAFF
TRBJ2-5 TRBV20-1 CSAQLAQETQYF
TRBJ2-1 TRBV29-1 CSVEPRGIGDDEQFF
TRBJ2-3 TRBV20-1 CSARDAGGSTDTQYF
TRBJ2-3 TRBV7-2 CASSFTLAGGHFSTDTQYF
TRBJ2-2 TRBV11-2 CASSLGRIGELFF
TRBJ2-1 TRBV29-1 CSAQGVGAVGEQFF
TRBJ1-5 TRBV27 CASSTTGGARQPQHF
TRBJ2-3 TRBV11-2 CASSRGTTRTDTQYF
TRBJ1-6 TRBV2 CASRSGGVHSPLHF
TRBJ2-3 TRBV6-1 CASRPAGDTQYF
TRBJ2-3 TRBV6-5 CASRKFSRDTQYF
TRBJ1-4 TRBV14 CASSQDWDRLNEKLFF
TRBJ1-5 TRBV15 CATSRAGDSNQPQHF
TRBJ1-1 TRBV6-1 CASTERGFTEAFF
TRBJ1-2 TRBV20-1 CSAGGTAFYGGTF
TRBJ2-7 TRBV6-2/TRBV6-3 CASGDYEQYF
TRBJ2-1 TRBV10-3 CAISESALTGSRGNEQFF
TRBJ2-1 TRBV29-1 CSVGASGGNEQFF
TRBJ2-7 TRBV7-8 CASSLGLSLSVNEQYF
TRBJ2-5 TRBV3-1 CASSQFDRQETQYF
TRBJ1-3 TRBV14 CASSPGLTGNTIYF
TRBJ2-2 TRBV19 CASSKYGQGVNTGELFF
TRBJ2-7 TRBV5-1 CASSLYGQTYSYEQYF
TRBJ1-4 TRBV5-1 CASSLERTENEKLFF
TRBJ2-7 TRBV4-3 CASSLRAGDFYEQYF
TRBJ2-7 TRBV4-2 CASSQRATSDSYEQYF
TRBJ2-1 TRBV29-1 CSGGQGASYNEQFF
TRBJ2-7 TRBV7-7 CASSLAPGAREQYF
TRBJ2-3 TRBV29-1 CSAQGFSTDTQYF
TRBJ2-3 TRBV11-2 CASSPRGSGGGDTQYF
TRBJ1-2 TRBV5-1 CASSPDGDYGYTF
TRBJ1-4 TRBV20-1 CSASSGATNEKLFF
TRBJ1-1 TRBV2 CASSEARWGASEAFF
TRBJ1-1 TRBV7-2 CASSPRGTGRAFF